The clone carrying this T cell receptor beta chain was seen once. Its antigen remains unidentified. The V gene's germline CDR1 is SGHVS and CDR2 FQNEAQ. With 5 bases removed from V and 2 bases from J, the gap between germline ends came to 16 bases. CDR3 length equals 15 residues. These data come from a study of OX40 agonist ivuxolimab in advanced cancers. Overall study results and limits: Low clonal expansion, among the lowest seen, marked partial responders at 0.1-3.0 mg/kg.

Clones were read by immunoSEQ multiplex PCR, and TCRdb kept only the in-frame ones, dropping some. Of around 31,000 clones in the sample, about 87% were seen once. The TCR comes from an adult with an advanced solid tumor such as melanoma, head and neck, liver or kidney cancer. This chain connects TRBV7-8 to TRBJ2-7; perhaps TRBD2 as D (5 bases). The specimen comprised CD4+ or CD8+ T cells sorted from blood, sampled in a trial of the OX40 agonist ivuxolimab. The CDR3 is CASSLGSGSPYEQYF. CDR3 sequence (DNA): TGTGCCAGCAGCCTGGGGAGCGGAAGCCCCTACGAGCAGTACTTC.